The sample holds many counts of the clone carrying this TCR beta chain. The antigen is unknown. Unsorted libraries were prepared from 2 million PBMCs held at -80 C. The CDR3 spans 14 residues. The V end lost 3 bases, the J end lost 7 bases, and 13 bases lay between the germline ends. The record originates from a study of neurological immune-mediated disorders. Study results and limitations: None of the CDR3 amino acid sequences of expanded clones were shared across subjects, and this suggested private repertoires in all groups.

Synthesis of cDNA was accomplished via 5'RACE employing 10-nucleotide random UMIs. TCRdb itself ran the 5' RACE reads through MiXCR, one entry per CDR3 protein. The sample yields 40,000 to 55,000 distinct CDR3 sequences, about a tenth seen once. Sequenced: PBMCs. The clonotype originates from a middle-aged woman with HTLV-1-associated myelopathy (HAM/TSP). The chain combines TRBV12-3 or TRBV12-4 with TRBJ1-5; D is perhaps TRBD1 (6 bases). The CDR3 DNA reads TGTGCCAGCAGTTTTCACAGGGCGGAACAGCCCCAGCATTTT. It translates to CASSFHRAEQPQHF.